This T cell receptor (beta chain) originates from a study of T cells in localized non-small cell lung cancer. Findings and caveats of the study: Tumor trailed uninvolved adjacent lung in T cell clonality, which peaked there.

Germline trimming cut 4 bases from V and 1 base from J; bases unmatched to any gene: 4. The CDR3 is made up of 14 amino acids. Germline V gene sequence: CDR1 SGHRS, CDR2 YFSETQ. Measured with immunoSEQ multiplex PCR; TCRdb has only the in-frame clones, and not every one. The table has around 2,000 clones, about 29% seen once. This clone was recorded only once. What it binds is not known. Atypia-free lung next to the tumor was sampled at least 2 cm from its margin. The receptor's source is a man between 40 and 70 years old with stage I lung adenocarcinoma. The sample consisted of normal lung tissue next to the tumor, taken before any cancer treatment. V and J are TRBV5-1 and TRBJ1-1; 7 bases align to TRBD1. CDR3 coding DNA: TGCGCCAGCAGCCTAGGGGGCTGGAACACTGAAGCTTTCTTT. Its protein product is CASSLGGWNTEAFF. Drawing the rest from reference TRBV5-1 and TRBJ1-1, the complete variable domain is KAGVTQTPRYLIKTRGQQVTLSCSPISGHRSVSWYQQTPGQGLQFLFEYFSETQRNKGNFPGRFSGRQFSNSRSEMNVSTLELGDSALYLCASSLGGWNTEAFFGQGTRLTVV.